This T cell receptor (beta chain) was recovered during a study of long-term antiretroviral therapy in people with HIV. Overall study findings and caveats: Control repertoires displayed wider CDR3 length ranges than the HIV repertoires. The study found that diversity rose after ART but stayed below transplant donor controls.

Investigators performed immunoSEQ version v3.0 at survey level. For each individual sample, sequencing targeted 40,000-50,000 T-cell genomes. Method: immunoSEQ multiplex PCR; TCRdb's copy keeps in-frame clones and lacks some. Among about 17,000 clones, approximately 80% were seen once, and the ten largest hold approximately 4.5%. As concerns this clone: Antigen unknown.

The V segment lost 5 bases and the J segment 7 bases; nucleotides outside the gene matches: 17. The germline V gene encodes CDR1 MDHEN and CDR2 SYDVKM. The length of the CDR3 is 18 residues. None of the participants with HIV were treated outside the United States. This specimen consisted of unsorted PBMCs, obtained 0.1 years before starting antiretroviral therapy. The chain is built from TRBV28 and TRBJ2-1, with 10 nucleotides matching TRBD2. This TCR derives from a man aged 18 to 30 with HIV. The CDR3: CASSASGRFGGRDNEQFF. The CDR3 nucleotides are TGTGCCAGCAGTGCTAGCGGGAGATTTGGGGGCCGGGATAATGAGCAGTTCTTC.